The T cell receptor beta chain under discussion was sequenced for a study of a mutant IDH1 vaccine in newly diagnosed glioma. Study information: Treated patients, roughly 62% male and about 38% female, averaged roughly 43 years of age. Therapy received beforehand was radiotherapy, temozolomide, or both, with most patients given both. Whole-study findings and limits: It was just under 95% of patients that developed vaccine-induced immune responses.

The CDR3 totals 17 residues. V was shortened by 4 bases and J by 0 bases, with 18 bases between the two germline ends. Germline lookup yields CDR1 SGHTA and CDR2 FQGNSA. Described time point: baseline, week 1 (first vaccination visit). Noted treatment: pre-vaccination baseline after standard-of-care therapy. With regard to this clone: Its antigen is unidentified.

Produced via immunoSEQ multiplex PCR; TCRdb's table is partial and in-frame only. The profile covers 50,000 to 65,000 clones, with roughly 80% appearing a single time and under 20% taken by the ten largest. The chain joins TRBV7-2 to TRBJ1-1; no clear D. The receptor comes from a man younger than 30 with glioma. The sequenced sample was PBMCs, obtained from a glioma patient treated with radiotherapy, temozolomide or both. The CDR3 DNA is TGTGCCAGCAGCTCACAAGCCTCGACACTGATGAACACTGAAGCTTTCTTT. Protein: CASSSQASTLMNTEAFF. The entire variable domain, with the rest obtained from reference TRBV7-2 and TRBJ1-1, is as follows: GAGVSQSPSNKVTEKGKDVELRCDPISGHTALYWYRQSLGQGLEFLIYFQGNSAPDKSGLPSDRFSAERTGGSVSTLTIQRTQQEDSAVYLCASSSQASTLMNTEAFFGQGTRLTVV.